These 22 T cell receptor beta chains were all obtained from the same sample, sequenced in a study of T cells in Graves' hyperthyroidism and ophthalmopathy. Amplified TCR beta CDR3 regions derived from RNA transcripts. Using the HTBI primer set, a first-round RT-PCR was run on the TCR CDR3. TCRdb used MiXCR to reprocess the multiplex PCR reads, holding one entry per CDR3 protein. The sample records roughly 290,000 distinct CDR3 sequences, about 14% being singletons. Sequenced sample: blood. The receptors stem from a woman aged 25 to 45 with Graves' hyperthyroidism that later progressed to Graves' ophthalmopathy.

This clonotype was detected ten times or more. The V call is TRBV30, the J call TRBJ1-2; D is unclear. Germline V CDR1 and CDR2: GTSNPN, SVGIG (reference sequence). This CDR3 comprises 11 residues. V lost 1 base, J lost 8 bases, and 8 bases lay in between. In nucleotides, the CDR3 is TGTGCCTGGAGTGAAGGGTTCGGCTACACCTTC. It specifies CAWSEGFGYTF. Looking up the rest from reference TRBV30 and TRBJ1-2 gives the full variable domain: SQTIHQWPATLVQPVGSPLSLECTVEGTSNPNLYWYRQAAGRGLQLLFYSVGIGQISSEVPQNLSASRPQDRQFILSSKKLLLSDSGFYLCAWSEGFGYTFGSGTRLTVV.

The genes are TRBV28 and TRBJ2-5, with 7 bases lining up with TRBD2. Germline values: CDR1 MDHEN, CDR2 SYDVKM. V was clipped by 6 bases and J by 1 base; unmatched bases: 11. This CDR3 spans 16 amino acids. The CDR3 DNA is TGTGCCAGCAGCCAAGTGTCTAGCGGCCTCCAAGAGACCCAGTACTTC. It is translated as CASSQVSSGLQETQYF.

Many counts were recorded for this clonotype. The V and J genes are TRBV2 and TRBJ2-7; 12 bases match TRBD1. The CDR3 consists of 15 residues. The trim removed 6 bases at V and 7 bases at J, leaving 10 bases unmatched. Germline V gives CDR1 SNHLY, CDR2 FYNNEI. This chain's CDR3 is CASRRPGQGAGEQYF. The CDR3 bases are TGTGCCAGCAGGAGACCGGGACAGGGGGCGGGTGAGCAGTACTTC.

Only a few counts were recorded for this clonotype. This chain connects TRBV12-3 or TRBV12-4 to TRBJ1-2; TRBD1 matches 8 bases. With 7 bases clipped from V and 7 bases from J, the junction kept 8 bases outside the gene matches. This CDR3 contains 13 residues. The CDR3 protein is CASTPTGAVGYTF. The CDR3 DNA reads TGTGCCAGCACCCCGACAGGGGCGGTTGGCTACACCTTC.

Written as DNA, the CDR3 is TGTGCCAGCAGCCACGAACTAGCGGGGGCTTACAATGAGCAGTTCTTC. This encodes CASSHELAGAYNEQFF. The chain couples TRBV3-1 to TRBJ2-1; 11 bases map to TRBD2. Trimming took 3 bases from V and 4 from J; bases not matched to a gene: 5. Germline-derived CDR1 and CDR2 are LGHDT and YNNKEL (reference sequence). The CDR3 consists of 16 residues.

The CDR3 sequence: CASSPGGEGGYEQYF. Written as DNA, the CDR3 is TGTGCCAGCTCACCCGGGGGCGAGGGTGGCTACGAGCAGTACTTC. V gene TRBV18 combines with J gene TRBJ2-7; D may correspond to TRBD1 or TRBD2 (6 bases each). Trimming cost V 3 bases and J 3 bases, with 15 bases left between them. Per the germline V gene, CDR1 is KGHSH and CDR2 is LQKENI. The CDR3 loop spans 15 amino acids.

This clonotype was seen only a few times. The chain carries TRBV4-3 and TRBJ2-1; D ambiguous. V was pared by 3 bases and J by 3 bases, with 18 bases between. Germline-derived CDR1 and CDR2 are LGHNA and YSLEER. The CDR3 has 17 residues. The CDR3 is CASSQARINARYNEQFF. The CDR3 DNA reads TGCGCCAGCAGCCAGGCCAGGATCAATGCCCGCTACAATGAGCAGTTCTTC.

On this clonotype: A read error may explain this, as a much larger clone is one base away. V gene TRBV7-2 combines with J gene TRBJ2-7, with 13 bases that match TRBD2. CDR3 length: 15 amino acids. Trimming removed 8 bases from V and 4 bases from J; junction bases left unmatched: 8. Germline V gene lookup returns CDR1 SGHTA and CDR2 FQGNSA. This CDR3 is CASGTGLAGEYEQYF. Here the CDR3 DNA reads TGTGCCAGCGGCACCGGACTAGCGGGAGAGTACGAGCAGTACTTC.

The sample holds a few counts of this clonotype. V gene TRBV20-1 combines with J gene TRBJ2-3; D remains unclear. The length of the CDR3 is 13 residues. Trimming removed 5 bases at V and 0 bases at J, with 9 bases between. Germline CDR1 reads DFQATT; CDR2 reads SNEGSKA (reference sequence). The chain's CDR3 is CSAALASTDTQYF. In nucleotides, the CDR3 is TGCAGTGCTGCACTGGCCAGCACAGATACGCAGTATTTT.

At least ten counts were recorded for this clonotype. The chain employs TRBV3-1 and TRBJ1-5; 10 bases line up with TRBD1. J lost 7 bases, V lost 1 base, and 1 base had no gene match. This CDR3 region has 14 residues. CDR1 and CDR2 (germline): LGHDT, YNNKEL (reference sequence). As DNA, the CDR3 is TGTGCCAGCAGCCAAGTGACAGGGGGCCAGCCCCAGCATTTT. Encoded protein: CASSQVTGGQPQHF.

The chain joins TRBV6-1 to TRBJ1-3; D not certain. Germline V CDR1 and CDR2: MNHNS, SASEGT. Trimming left V 6 bases short and J 4 bases short, with 19 bases between. CDR3 length: 16 amino acids. CDR3 in amino acids: CASSPPQGSGGNTIYF. The DNA of the CDR3 is TGTGCCAGCAGCCCACCCCAAGGGTCTGGAGGAAACACCATATATTTT.

Concerning this clonotype itself: An end of the junction does not agree with germline; a read error may underlie this. The chain couples TRBV6-2 or TRBV6-3 to TRBJ2-2, with D hard to call. Germline V gene sequence: CDR1 MNHEY, CDR2 SVGEGT. The CDR3 extends over 14 amino acids. This CDR3 reads CAGSYSDPRGELFF. The CDR3 DNA follows: TGTGCCGGCAGTTACTCTGACCCACGGGGGGAGCTGTTTTTT.

This clonotype was found a few times. This chain uses TRBV3-1 with TRBJ1-2; D is unresolved. Trimming took off 5 bases at V and 4 bases at J, with 17 bases between the two ends. From germline, CDR1 is LGHDT and CDR2 YNNKEL (reference sequence). This CDR3 comprises 15 residues. The CDR3 region is CASSKKVTYFYGYTF. CDR3 nucleotides: TGTGCCAGCAGCAAAAAGGTGACGTACTTCTATGGCTACACCTTC.

This clonotype was recorded a few times. This chain connects TRBV7-2 to TRBJ2-7, with 7 bases identical to TRBD1. This CDR3 has 15 residues. V lost 4 bases to trimming and J lost 2 bases; unmatched junction nucleotides: 8. Looked up from germline, CDR1 is SGHTA and CDR2 is FQGNSA. The chain's CDR3 is CASSSVGQSTYEQYF. The CDR3 DNA follows: TGTGCCAGCAGCTCCGTGGGACAGAGTACCTACGAGCAGTACTTC. The complete variable domain, with remaining parts taken from reference TRBV7-2 and TRBJ2-7, reads GAGVSQSPSNKVTEKGKDVELRCDPISGHTALYWYRQSLGQGLEFLIYFQGNSAPDKSGLPSDRFSAERTGGSVSTLTIQRTQQEDSAVYLCASSSVGQSTYEQYFGPGTRLTVT.

In its sample, this clonotype was seen many times. This sequence joins TRBV27 and TRBJ2-3, with D possibly TRBD2 on 5 matching bases. The CDR3 is 17 amino acids. Trimming took 6 bases from V and 5 from J, leaving 24 bases between them. The germline V gene encodes CDR1 MNHEY and CDR2 SMNVEV (reference sequence). Written as DNA, the CDR3 is TGTGCCAGCAGCCCCCTACCTAGGACTGGACTTGGAGATACGCAGTATTTT. The encoded protein is CASSPLPRTGLGDTQYF.

This clonotype was recorded at least ten times. The rearrangement joins TRBV2 to TRBJ1-1, with D unresolved. The CDR3 is 13 residues long. Trimming left V 2 bases short and J 4 bases short, with 8 bases between. Per the germline V gene, CDR1 is SNHLY and CDR2 is FYNNEI. The CDR3 DNA reads TGTGCCAGCAGTGAAACCTCAGGCACTGAAGCTTTCTTT. Its translation: CASSETSGTEAFF.

This clonotype has ten or more counts. This rearrangement joins TRBV7-9 to TRBJ1-1; unclear D gene. The germline gives CDR1 SEHNR, CDR2 FQNEAQ (reference sequence). Trimming removed 1 base from V and 10 bases from J, with 13 bases in between. This CDR3 is built from 13 residues. The CDR3 here is CASSLEIEQTAFF. In DNA form, the CDR3 reads TGTGCCAGCAGCTTAGAAATCGAGCAGACAGCTTTCTTT. The variable domain in full, completed from reference TRBV7-9 and TRBJ1-1, reads DTGVSQNPRHKITKRGQNVTFRCDPISEHNRLYWYRQTLGQGPEFLTYFQNEAQLEKSRLLSDRFSAERPKGSFSTLEIQRTEQGDSAMYLCASSLEIEQTAFFGQGTRLTVV.

The chain carries TRBV3-1 and TRBJ2-1; D is unresolved. This CDR3 comprises 12 residues. Between the trimmed V and J ends, which lost 1 base and 7 bases, there was a span of 5 bases. Germline V gene sequence: CDR1 LGHDT, CDR2 YNNKEL (reference sequence). DNA of the CDR3: TGTGCCAGCAGCCAAGTAGGAAATGAGCAGTTCTTC. Its protein is CASSQVGNEQFF.

This clonotype was counted only a few times. The chain links TRBV4-3 to TRBJ2-5; D might be TRBD1 or TRBD2, each matching 5 bases. Trimming removed 0 bases at V and 4 bases at J, with 12 bases between. The CDR3 is made up of 15 amino acids. Germline CDR1 is LGHNA and CDR2 is YSLEER. The CDR3 nucleotides are TGCGCCAGCAGCCAAGATCATGCAGGGACAGAGACCCAGTACTTC. Protein: CASSQDHAGTETQYF.

This clonotype was recorded many times. The chain carries TRBV6-8 and TRBJ2-7, with D possibly matching TRBD2 (5 bases). Deletions cut 6 bases from V and 3 bases from J, with 9 bases between. Germline CDR1 MNHGY, CDR2 SAAAGT. The CDR3 runs 12 residues. The CDR3 DNA reads as TGTGCCAGCAGCCCGGACTTCTACGAGCAGTACTTC. This sequence encodes CASSPDFYEQYF.

This clonotype showed up just a few times. The chain's CDR3 is CASSQGPTRANYGYTF. The CDR3 DNA is TGCGCCAGCAGCCAAGGGCCGACCAGGGCTAACTATGGCTACACCTTC. V gene TRBV4-1 combines with J gene TRBJ1-2; TRBD1 might be the D (5 bases). The CDR3 runs to 16 residues. Germline-derived CDR1 and CDR2 are MGHRA and YSYEKL. Trimming cost V 1 base and J 0 bases, with 12 bases left between them.

This clonotype was seen at least ten times. V is TRBV7-2 and J is TRBJ2-3; TRBD2 aligns across 8 bases. Germline-derived CDR1 and CDR2 are SGHTA and FQGNSA. The length of the CDR3 is 13 residues. The ends lost 5 bases at V and 7 bases at J; junction bases unmatched: 5. CDR3 coding DNA: TGTGCCAGCAGCGAAAGGACTAGCAATACGCAGTATTTT. This translates into CASSERTSNTQYF. The whole variable domain, filled in from reference TRBV7-2 and TRBJ2-3, reads GAGVSQSPSNKVTEKGKDVELRCDPISGHTALYWYRQSLGQGLEFLIYFQGNSAPDKSGLPSDRFSAERTGGSVSTLTIQRTQQEDSAVYLCASSERTSNTQYFGPGTRLTVL.